This paragraph reports one T cell receptor (beta chain). The CDR3 runs 16 residues. The germline gives CDR1 LNHDA, CDR2 SQIVND (reference sequence). The V and J ends lost 7 bases and 0 bases respectively, with 16 bases between them. This record belongs to a study of blood T cell repertoires in COVID-19. Generated by immunoSEQ multiplex PCR, the TCRdb table keeps only in-frame clones and is missing some. The table includes under 200,000 clones, 90% to 95% detected once. The clonotype comes from a man in his fifties or sixties with acute or convalescent COVID-19. Sequenced sample: peripheral blood. This chain joins TRBV19 and TRBJ1-3; D unresolved. CDR3 DNA: TGTGCCAGTAAGGTGGGTGCGGCAAGCTCTGGAAACACCATATATTTT. This encodes CASKVGAASSGNTIYF.